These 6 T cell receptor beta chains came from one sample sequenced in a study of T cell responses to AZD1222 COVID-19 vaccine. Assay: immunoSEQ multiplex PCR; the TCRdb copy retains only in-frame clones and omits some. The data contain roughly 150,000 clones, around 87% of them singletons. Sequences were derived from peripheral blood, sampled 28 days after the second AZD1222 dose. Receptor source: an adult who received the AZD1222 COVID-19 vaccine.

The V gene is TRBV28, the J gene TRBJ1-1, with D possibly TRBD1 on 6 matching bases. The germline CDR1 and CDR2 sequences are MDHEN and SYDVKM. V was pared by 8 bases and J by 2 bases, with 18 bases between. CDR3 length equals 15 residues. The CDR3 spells CASGLPPGHNTEAFF. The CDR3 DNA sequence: TGTGCCAGCGGATTACCTCCGGGACATAACACTGAAGCTTTCTTT.

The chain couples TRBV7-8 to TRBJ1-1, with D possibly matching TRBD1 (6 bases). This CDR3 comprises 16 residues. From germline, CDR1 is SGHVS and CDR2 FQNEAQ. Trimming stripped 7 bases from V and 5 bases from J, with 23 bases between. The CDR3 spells CASTTGTANQGTEAFF. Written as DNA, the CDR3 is TGTGCCAGCACCACGGGGACCGCAAATCAGGGGACTGAAGCTTTCTTT.

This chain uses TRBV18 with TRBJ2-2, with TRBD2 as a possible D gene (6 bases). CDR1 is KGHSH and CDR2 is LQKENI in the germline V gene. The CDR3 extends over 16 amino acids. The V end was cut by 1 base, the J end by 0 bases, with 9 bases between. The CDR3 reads CASSPRGVPNTGELFF. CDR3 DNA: TGTGCCAGCTCACCACGGGGGGTTCCGAACACCGGGGAGCTGTTTTTT.

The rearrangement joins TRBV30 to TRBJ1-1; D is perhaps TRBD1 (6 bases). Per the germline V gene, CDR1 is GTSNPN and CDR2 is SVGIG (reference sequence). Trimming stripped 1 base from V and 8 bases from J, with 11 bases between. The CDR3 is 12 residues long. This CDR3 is CAWSARGGEAFF. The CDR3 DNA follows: TGTGCCTGGAGTGCTAGGGGGGGGGAAGCTTTCTTT.

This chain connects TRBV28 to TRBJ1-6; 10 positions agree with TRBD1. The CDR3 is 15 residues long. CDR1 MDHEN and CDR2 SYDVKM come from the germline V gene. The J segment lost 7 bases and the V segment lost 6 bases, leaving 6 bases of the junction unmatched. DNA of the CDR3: TGTGCCAGCAGGGGAGGACAGGGGGACAATTCACCCCTCCACTTT. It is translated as CASRGGQGDNSPLHF.

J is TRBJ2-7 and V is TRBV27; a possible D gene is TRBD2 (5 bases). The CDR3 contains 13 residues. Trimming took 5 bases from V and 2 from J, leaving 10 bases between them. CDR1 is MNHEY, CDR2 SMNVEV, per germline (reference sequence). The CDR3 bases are TGTGCCAGCAGTATTGGACTTGCCTACGAGCAGTACTTC. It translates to CASSIGLAYEQYF.